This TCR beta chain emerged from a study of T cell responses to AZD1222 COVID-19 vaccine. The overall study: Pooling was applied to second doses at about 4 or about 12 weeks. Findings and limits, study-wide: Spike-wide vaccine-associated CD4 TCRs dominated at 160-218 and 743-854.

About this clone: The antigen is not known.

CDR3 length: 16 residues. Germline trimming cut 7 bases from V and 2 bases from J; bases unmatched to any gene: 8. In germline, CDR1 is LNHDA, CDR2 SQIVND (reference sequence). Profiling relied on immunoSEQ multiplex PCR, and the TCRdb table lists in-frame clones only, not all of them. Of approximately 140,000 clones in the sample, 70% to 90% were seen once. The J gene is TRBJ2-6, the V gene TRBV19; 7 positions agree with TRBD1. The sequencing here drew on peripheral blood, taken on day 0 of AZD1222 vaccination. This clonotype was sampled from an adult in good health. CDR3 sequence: CASIDRARPGANVLTF. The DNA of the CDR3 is TGTGCCAGTATCGACAGGGCACGACCTGGGGCCAACGTCCTGACTTTC.